These 2 T cell receptor beta chains share one sample of origin, sequenced in a study of cytomegalovirus exposure and HLA in healthy donors. PCR primers comprised 60 Vbeta and 13 Jbeta primers. Profiling relied on immunoSEQ multiplex PCR, and the TCRdb table lists in-frame clones only, not all of them. The sample records approximately 100,000 clones, around 75% being singletons. Sample: PBMCs. Every receptor here comes from a male donor in good health and CMV-seropositive.

V gene TRBV5-6 combines with J gene TRBJ1-5; 9 nucleotides agree with TRBD1. V shed 3 bases and J 7 bases; nucleotides not matched to a gene: 11. The CDR3 runs 16 residues. Germline V gene data show CDR1 as SGHDT and CDR2 as YYEEEE. The chain's CDR3 is CASSWGYRGLNQPQHF. CDR3 DNA: TGTGCCAGCAGCTGGGGGTACAGGGGGCTGAACCAGCCCCAGCATTTT.

The CDR3 is CASSIWGGQGETQYF. The CDR3 DNA sequence: TGTGCCAGTAGTATATGGGGCGGCCAGGGAGAGACCCAGTACTTC. The rearrangement links TRBV19 to TRBJ2-5, with D possibly being TRBD1 (5 bases). The CDR3 loop spans 15 amino acids. V was shortened by 2 bases and J by 4 bases, with 14 bases between the two germline ends. CDR1 is LNHDA, CDR2 SQIVND, per germline (reference sequence).